This T cell receptor beta chain was recovered during a study of blood T cells in healthy people across ages. Trimming left V 5 bases short and J 4 bases short, with 9 bases between. CDR1 SGHAT and CDR2 FQNNGV come from the germline V gene. The CDR3 is 13 amino acids. Concerning this clonotype: As yet, its antigen is unknown.

It was with a sample-barcoded 5' primer and a J-beta primer mix that a second PCR of about 7 to 12 cycles was run. TCRdb re-derived calls from the 5' RACE reads in MiXCR, one entry per CDR3 protein. In the table there are approximately 1.5 million distinct CDR3 sequences, about 45% of which are singletons. Notes on the study in general: More naive CD4+ cells and higher diversity were found in long-lived than in aged donors. Per million T cells, the diversity of TCR beta decreased roughly linearly as age advanced.

The material sequenced was blood. V gene TRBV11-2 combines with J gene TRBJ1-5; a possible D gene is TRBD1 (5 bases). The receptor's source is a woman aged 18 to 35 in good health. CDR3 DNA: TGTGCCAGCAGCGTACACAGGAATCAGCCCCAGCATTTT. Its protein product is CASSVHRNQPQHF. The full variable domain, rest sourced from reference TRBV11-2 and TRBJ1-5, is EAGVAQSPRYKIIEKRQSVAFWCNPISGHATLYWYQQILGQGPKLLIQFQNNGVVDDSQLPKDRFSAERLKGVDSTLKIQPAKLEDSAVYLCASSVHRNQPQHFGDGTRLSIL.